The 8 T cell receptor beta chains reported below all come from one sample, sequenced in a study of early T cells in non-severe SARS-CoV-2 infection. MiXCR, applied by TCRdb to the 5' RACE reads, yields one record per CDR3 protein. This table has approximately 70,000 distinct CDR3 sequences, roughly 10% appearing once. What was sequenced was whole blood. The receptor set was obtained from an adult who was a healthcare worker with PCR-confirmed SARS-CoV-2 infection or an uninfected control (not recorded which).

This clonotype was seen at least ten times. V gene TRBV2 combines with J gene TRBJ1-4, with 8 bases that match TRBD1. The CDR3 totals 12 residues. V trimming: 8 bases; J trimming: 7 bases; junction bases outside the gene matches: 3. Looked up from germline, CDR1 is SNHLY and CDR2 is FYNNEI. The DNA for the CDR3 is TGTGCCAGCCGCGACAGGGGTGAAAAACTGTTTTTT. It encodes CASRDRGEKLFF.

This clonotype was seen more than once but under ten times. The chain is built from TRBV19 and TRBJ2-1, with D possibly matching TRBD1 (8 bases). CDR1 and CDR2 (germline): LNHDA, SQIVND (reference sequence). The CDR3 consists of 19 residues. V was cut by 7 bases and J by 0 bases, with 25 bases left in between. For the CDR3, the DNA is TGTGCCAGTACCCAGCGGGGCAGGGGGCCGGGAAACTCCTACAATGAGCAGTTCTTC. This gives the protein CASTQRGRGPGNSYNEQFF.

At least ten counts were recorded for this clonotype. The chain joins TRBV5-1 to TRBJ2-5; D ambiguous. CDR1 SGHRS and CDR2 YFSETQ come from the germline V gene. This CDR3 spans 14 amino acids. V was pared by 0 bases and J by 0 bases, with 6 bases between. CDR3 loop: CASSLAKYQETQYF. As DNA, the CDR3 is TGCGCCAGCAGCTTGGCGAAGTACCAAGAGACCCAGTACTTC.

This clonotype was picked up many times. The chain is built from TRBV2 and TRBJ2-5, with TRBD2 matching 9 bases. This CDR3 is built from 15 residues. V trimming: 6 bases; J trimming: 6 bases; junction bases outside the gene matches: 11. Germline V CDR1 and CDR2: SNHLY, FYNNEI. CDR3 nucleotide sequence: TGTGCCAGCAGCGACCAGGGCGGGAGGGCAAAGACCCAGTACTTC. Translated: CASSDQGGRAKTQYF.

This clonotype was picked up many times. The CDR3, as DNA: TGTGCCAGCAGCTTTATCGACTACGAGACCCAGTACTTC. Its protein product is CASSFIDYETQYF. V gene TRBV7-7 combines with J gene TRBJ2-5; D might be TRBD2 (5 bases). The CDR3 runs 13 residues. Per germline, CDR1 SSHAT and CDR2 FNYEAQ (reference sequence). V was cut by 3 bases and J by 5 bases, with 10 bases left in between.

The chain links TRBV29-1 to TRBJ2-1, with unresolved D. The CDR3 runs 14 residues. V was clipped by 2 bases and J by 2 bases, with 10 bases between them. Germline CDR1 is SQVTM and CDR2 is ANQGSEA. CDR3 amino acids: CSVEPDLPYNEQFF. The DNA of the CDR3 is TGCAGCGTTGAACCGGACCTACCCTACAATGAGCAGTTCTTC.

This clonotype was detected only a few times. The chain joins TRBV7-9 to TRBJ1-6, with D uncertain. The CDR3 is 15 residues long. CDR1 and CDR2 (germline): SEHNR, FQNEAQ (reference sequence). The V gene lost 5 bases and the J gene lost 7 bases, with 15 bases spanning the gap. CDR3 loop: CASSPRQAVNSPLHF. The CDR3 DNA reads TGTGCCAGCAGCCCCCGTCAGGCGGTGAATTCACCCCTCCACTTT.

This clonotype was recorded at least ten times. V is TRBV7-9 and J is TRBJ2-1; a weak D match, TRBD2 (6 bases). The CDR3 is made up of 13 amino acids. The V end was cut by 5 bases, the J end by 9 bases, with 14 bases between. Germline values: CDR1 SEHNR, CDR2 FQNEAQ (reference sequence). CDR3 nucleotides: TGTGCCAGCAGCCGAATCGGGACTTTTGAGCAGTTCTTC. Translated: CASSRIGTFEQFF.